Listed here are 4 T cell receptor beta chains from one sample, sequenced in a study of human T cells and chemical hapten exposure. Stated time point: patch test 1, 2 weeks after DPC sensitization. Noted treatment: therapeutic diphenylcyclopropenone sensitization with weekly scalp DPC. TCRdb reprocessed the RACE reads via MiXCR and lists one record per CDR3 protein. This table has just under 350,000 distinct CDR3 sequences, about 7% appearing once. This sample comprised whole blood, obtained in connection with sensitization to the hapten diphenylcyclopropenone (DPC). These receptors came from a woman aged 18-35 years with alopecia areata. Some clones in this sample may be carry-over from other donors' samples.

The chain links TRBV20-1 to TRBJ1-5; no clear D. Germline CDR1 and CDR2: DFQATT and SNEGSKA (reference sequence). Trimming left V 4 bases short and J 4 bases short, with 8 bases between. This CDR3 region has 12 residues. The CDR3 loop is CSAIGRNQPQHF. The CDR3 DNA reads TGCAGTGCTATCGGGCGGAATCAGCCCCAGCATTTT.

This clonotype was seen at least ten times. The chain couples TRBV27 to TRBJ2-7, with D tentatively TRBD1 (6 bases). This CDR3 region has 13 residues. The V gene lost 5 bases and the J gene lost 6 bases, with 14 bases spanning the gap. In germline, CDR1 is MNHEY, CDR2 SMNVEV (reference sequence). CDR3 in amino acids: CASSPYRDAEQYF. CDR3 sequence (DNA): TGTGCCAGCAGTCCGTACAGGGACGCCGAGCAGTACTTC.

The chain carries TRBV9 and TRBJ2-3; perhaps TRBD2 as D (5 bases). CDR1 and CDR2 (germline): SGDLS, YYNGEE. V was clipped by 0 bases and J by 1 base, with 12 bases between them. The CDR3 covers 16 residues. CDR3 DNA: TGTGCCAGCAGCGTAGGGGTAGCGTCGGGCACAGATACGCAGTATTTT. Protein sequence: CASSVGVASGTDTQYF. The complete variable domain, with remaining parts taken from reference TRBV9 and TRBJ2-3, reads DSGVTQTPKHLITATGQRVTLRCSPRSGDLSVYWYQQSLDQGLQFLIQYYNGEERAKGNILERFSAQQFPDLHSELNLSSLELGDSALYFCASSVGVASGTDTQYFGPGTRLTVL.

This clonotype was picked up many times. J is TRBJ1-2 and V is TRBV5-4; D is unresolved. The length of the CDR3 is 15 residues. The V gene lost 3 bases and the J gene lost 3 bases, with 15 bases spanning the gap. Germline CDR1 SGHNT, CDR2 YYREEE (reference sequence). The CDR3 DNA follows: TGTGCCAGCAGCTCGCAAGGACTGCAATACTATGGCTACACCTTC. Translation: CASSSQGLQYYGYTF.